This is a list of T cell receptor beta chains from one sample in a study of T cell responses to AZD1222 COVID-19 vaccine. This table comes from immunoSEQ multiplex PCR, and its TCRdb copy is limited to in-frame clones, with some not included. The table has some 150,000 clones, about 91% seen once; the top ten hold approximately 3.1%. The sequencing used peripheral blood, collected on day 0 of MenACWY control vaccination. These TCRs come from an adult in good health. The CDR3 runs from the conserved cysteine through the conserved F or W. D genes are given only for firm matches. Size values are once, few and many counts, or a class for expanded clones, and some rows have none.

d_call j_call cdr3_length v_call clone_size cdr3_aa cdr3_nt
TRBD1 TRBJ1-6 16 TRBV30 - CACTTGQSSYNSPLHF TGTGCCTGCACGACGGGACAGAGCTCCTATAATTCACCCCTCCACTTT
- TRBJ1-1 14 TRBV6-1 - CASSEDFGGTEAFF TGTGCCAGCAGTGAAGATTTCGGGGGCACTGAAGCTTTCTTT
- TRBJ2-2 13 TRBV12-3/TRBV12-4 - CASSLGVTGELFF TGTGCCAGCAGTCTCGGAGTCACCGGGGAGCTGTTTTTT
TRBD2 TRBJ2-7 15 TRBV11-3 few CASSSGLAASYEQYF TGTGCCAGCAGCTCCGGACTAGCGGCCTCCTACGAGCAGTACTTC
TRBD1 TRBJ1-5 15 TRBV6-2/TRBV6-3 - CASSPHRQGQGPQHF TGTGCCAGCAGCCCCCACCGACAGGGGCAAGGGCCCCAGCATTTT
TRBD2 TRBJ2-1 15 TRBV29-1 - CSGRSLAGALNEQFF TGCAGCGGCCGTTCCCTAGCGGGAGCTCTCAATGAGCAGTTCTTC
- TRBJ1-2 12 TRBV19 - CASSSQFGGYTF TGTGCCAGTAGTAGTCAGTTCGGGGGCTACACCTTC
TRBD2 TRBJ2-5 19 TRBV7-2 once CASSLGFLAGGVFLETQYF TGTGCCAGCAGCTTAGGTTTTCTAGCGGGAGGCGTCTTTCTGGAGACCCAGTACTTC
- TRBJ2-1 18 TRBV5-1 - CASSSPQGSDGTGNEQFF TGCGCCAGCAGTTCTCCTCAGGGTTCGGATGGGACTGGAAATGAGCAGTTCTTC
- TRBJ2-3 16 TRBV27 once CASSPGLLRVTDTQYF TGTGCCAGCAGTCCGGGACTTCTTAGGGTAACAGATACGCAGTATTTT
- TRBJ1-5 16 TRBV24-1 few CATSDRGAGKDQPQHF TGTGCCACCAGTGACCGGGGAGCGGGGAAGGATCAGCCCCAGCATTTT
- TRBJ1-5 15 TRBV6-2/TRBV6-3 - CASSYGGAQGQPQHF TGTGCCAGCAGTTACGGGGGGGCGCAGGGACAGCCCCAGCATTTT
- TRBJ2-7 12 TRBV11-3 - CASSLDVAEQYF TGTGCCAGCAGCTTAGATGTAGCCGAGCAGTACTTC
TRBD2 TRBJ2-7 15 TRBV4-3 once CASGGRLAGAGEQYF TGCGCCAGCGGGGGGCGACTAGCGGGAGCAGGCGAGCAGTACTTC
TRBD2 TRBJ2-3 16 TRBV4-3 - CASSQAGTTNTDTQYF TGCGCCAGCAGCCAGGCCGGGACTACCAACACAGATACGCAGTATTTT
TRBD1 TRBJ1-4 15 TRBV30 few CAWSGGQGPYEKLFF TGTGCCTGGAGTGGAGGACAGGGCCCATATGAAAAACTGTTTTTT
- TRBJ1-5 15 TRBV5-6 once CASSSGIGSNQPQHF TGTGCCAGCAGTTCAGGGATAGGAAGCAATCAGCCCCAGCATTTT
- TRBJ1-3 13 TRBV25-1 - CASLDIGGNTIYF TGTGCCAGCTTGGATATCGGTGGAAACACCATATATTTT
- TRBJ1-2 16 TRBV4-3 - CASSQESTASAYGYTF TGCGCCAGCAGCCAAGAGTCTACAGCTTCGGCCTATGGCTACACCTTC
TRBD1 TRBJ1-5 14 TRBV5-1 - CASSSGTGNQPQHF TGCGCCAGCAGCTCCGGGACAGGGAACCAGCCCCAGCATTTT
- TRBJ2-7 14 TRBV7-8 - CASSLAAMFYEQYF TGTGCCAGCAGCTTAGCAGCGATGTTTTACGAGCAGTACTTC
- TRBJ1-6 14 TRBV3-1/TRBV3-2 - CASSKATGRSPLHF TGTGCCAGCAGCAAGGCCACAGGCCGGTCACCCCTCCACTTT
TRBD1 TRBJ2-7 11 TRBV7-2 - CASSPGGEQYF TGTGCCAGCAGCCCAGGGGGAGAGCAGTACTTC
- TRBJ1-2 15 TRBV24-1 - CATSDHRDGNYGYTF TGTGCCACCAGTGATCACCGGGACGGCAACTATGGCTACACCTTC
TRBD1 TRBJ1-4 16 TRBV5-4 - CASSPDRAATNEKLFF TGTGCCAGCAGCCCGGACAGGGCTGCAACTAATGAAAAACTGTTTTTT
- TRBJ2-1 13 TRBV5-1 - CASSLEGNNEQFF TGCGCCAGCAGCTTGGAGGGAAACAATGAGCAGTTCTTC
- TRBJ1-1 14 TRBV9 - CASSAQSGNTEAFF TGTGCCAGCAGCGCCCAGTCCGGGAACACTGAAGCTTTCTTT
TRBD2 TRBJ2-2 16 TRBV29-1 - CSALGGGRSDTGELFF TGCAGCGCCCTGGGTGGCGGGAGATCCGACACCGGGGAGCTGTTTTTT
- TRBJ1-1 15 TRBV4-1 - CASSQVTGASTEAFF TGCGCCAGCAGCCAAGTTACGGGGGCTAGTACTGAAGCTTTCTTT
- TRBJ2-7 16 TRBV4-1 - CASSQVLGGMAYEQYF TGCGCCAGCAGCCAAGTTTTGGGGGGTATGGCCTACGAGCAGTACTTC
- TRBJ2-5 15 TRBV25-1 - CASSGRGSIWETQYF TGTGCCAGCAGTGGACGGGGGAGCATCTGGGAGACCCAGTACTTC
- TRBJ2-2 13 TRBV3-1/TRBV3-2 once CASSLPNTGELFF TGTGCCAGCAGCCTACCGAACACCGGGGAGCTGTTTTTT
- TRBJ1-2 14 TRBV18 - CASSLTRVEYGYTF TGTGCCAGCTCACTGACCCGGGTGGAATATGGCTACACCTTC
- TRBJ2-2 16 TRBV2 few CASSLRSLANTGELFF TGTGCCAGCAGTCTCCGGAGCCTCGCGAACACCGGGGAGCTGTTTTTT
- TRBJ2-5 14 TRBV5-4 - CASSSRQHQETQYF TGTGCCAGCAGCTCCAGACAGCACCAAGAGACCCAGTACTTC
- TRBJ2-7 15 TRBV5-5 - CASSLVRVTSYEQYF TGTGCCAGCAGCTTGGTTCGGGTGACATCCTACGAGCAGTACTTC